These T cell receptor beta chains were read from a single sample in a study of T cells in Graves' hyperthyroidism and ophthalmopathy. Via MiXCR, TCRdb re-called the multiplex PCR reads, giving one row per CDR3 protein. The table includes hundreds of thousands of distinct CDR3 sequences, around 22% detected once. The sample taken for sequencing was blood. Receptors originate from a man younger than 45 with Graves' ophthalmopathy. The CDR3 runs from the conserved cysteine through the conserved F or W. D genes are given only for firm matches. The size entry is marked missing in some rows and otherwise reads once, few, many or a size class.

>TRBJ1-1|-|-|TRBV12-3/TRBV12-4|15
CASSLHRVRNTEAFF
TGTGCCAGCAGTTTACACAGGGTAAGGAACACTGAAGCTTTCTTT
>TRBJ1-2|-|few|TRBV10-3|13
CAISTGLDYGYTF
TGTGCCATCAGTACAGGGCTCGACTATGGCTACACCTTC
>TRBJ2-7|-|-|TRBV11-2|13
CASSLAGLGEQYF
TGTGCCAGCAGCTTAGCCGGTCTAGGCGAGCAGTACTTC
>TRBJ1-2|TRBD1|many|TRBV2|14
CASSAATGNYGYTF
TGTGCCAGCAGCGCTGCGACAGGGAACTATGGCTACACCTTC
>TRBJ1-2|-|-|TRBV19|15
CASSMRGSKTNGYTF
TGTGCCAGTAGTATGAGGGGGTCCAAGACTAATGGCTACACCTTC
>TRBJ2-3|TRBD1|-|TRBV25-1|14
CASSESGRGHTQYF
TGTGCCAGCAGTGAATCTGGTAGGGGGCATACGCAGTATTTT
>TRBJ2-5|TRBD2|many|TRBV20-1|15
CSASTSGIRSETQYF
TGCAGTGCTTCGACTAGCGGGATTAGGTCAGAGACCCAGTACTTC
>TRBJ2-2|-|few|TRBV11-2|15
CASTEYWGGTGELFF
TGTGCCAGCACCGAGTACTGGGGTGGCACCGGGGAGCTGTTTTTT
>TRBJ2-7|-|-|TRBV9|14
CASSQDGTSHEQYF
TGCGCCAGCAGCCAAGACGGTACCAGCCACGAGCAGTACTTC
>TRBJ1-1|-|many|TRBV20-1|12
CSASPVSSEAFF
TGCAGTGCTAGTCCGGTCAGCTCTGAAGCTTTCTTT
>TRBJ2-1|-|many|TRBV7-8|15
CASSPRTVSYNEQFF
TGTGCCAGCAGCCCAAGGACAGTTTCCTACAATGAGCAGTTCTTC
>TRBJ2-1|TRBD1|-|TRBV6-1|16
CASSVNPGQGLDEQFF
TGTGCCAGCAGTGTAAATCCGGGACAGGGGTTGGATGAGCAGTTCTTC
>TRBJ2-2|TRBD1|few|TRBV5-1|16
CASRVRGQRNTGELFF
TGCGCCAGCCGCGTTAGGGGACAGCGTAACACCGGGGAGCTGTTTTTT
>TRBJ1-1|-|-|TRBV6-1|13
CASRRTDNTEAFF
TGTGCCAGCAGGAGGACAGACAACACTGAAGCTTTCTTT
>TRBJ1-6|-|few|TRBV20-1|14
CSARGRGRNSPLHF
TGCAGTGCTAGAGGTAGGGGACGGAATTCACCCCTCCACTTT
>TRBJ2-3|-|-|TRBV7-9|15
CASSPTGPDTDTQYF
TGTGCCAGCAGCCCAACTGGCCCCGATACAGATACGCAGTATTTT
>TRBJ1-5|TRBD1|-|TRBV9|14
CASSPSGGYQPQHF
TGTGCCAGCAGCCCGTCAGGGGGCTATCAGCCCCAGCATTTT
>TRBJ2-1|-|-|TRBV28|14
CASSPDNSHNEQFF
TGTGCCAGCAGCCCCGATAACTCCCACAATGAGCAGTTCTTC
>TRBJ2-2|TRBD2|-|TRBV5-6|18
CASSLTSGRPANTGELFF
TGTGCCAGCAGCTTGACTAGCGGGAGGCCCGCGAACACCGGGGAGCTGTTTTTT
>TRBJ2-7|TRBD1|-|TRBV2|14
CASSERQGAYEQYF
TGTGCCAGCAGTGAACGACAGGGGGCTTACGAGCAGTACTTC
>TRBJ2-7|TRBD2|few|TRBV10-2|15
CASRRLADSSYEQYF
TGCGCCAGCAGACGACTAGCGGATAGCTCCTACGAGCAGTACTTC